Listed here is a single T cell receptor beta chain. Its cognate antigen is unknown. The data stem from a study of blood T cells in healthy people across ages. CDR1 is SEHNR and CDR2 is FQNEAQ in the germline V gene (reference sequence). The CDR3 sequence is 18 residues long. V lost 3 bases to trimming and J lost 1 base, with 16 bases between them. Every sample gave at least 5 micrograms of total RNA when it was extracted. A second 7 to 11 cycle PCR used barcoded and J-beta primers. Via MiXCR, TCRdb re-called the 5' RACE reads, giving one row per CDR3 protein. The sample contains 700,000 to 800,000 distinct CDR3 sequences, roughly 44% of which appear only once. Study-level points and caveats: Per million T cells, TCR beta diversity dropped about linearly as age rose. Comparison with aged donors showed that long-lived donors had more naive CD4+ cells and higher diversity. Because donor CMV status was unknown, expanded clonotype changes were possibly confounded.

The chain joins TRBV7-9 to TRBJ2-6; perhaps TRBD1 as D (6 bases). The material sequenced was blood. The source of this sequence is a woman aged 55-75 years in good health. This CDR3 is CASSLVDRSQSGANVLTF. In nucleotides, the CDR3 is TGTGCCAGCAGCTTGGTCGACAGGTCCCAGTCTGGGGCCAACGTCCTGACTTTC.